The next 25 T cell receptor beta chains were all read from a single sample in a study of blood T cell repertoires in COVID-19. The protocol was immunoSEQ multiplex PCR, while the TCRdb copy is restricted to in-frame clones and leaves out a portion. The sample consists of some 160,000 clones, roughly 74% of them appearing once. The sample taken for sequencing was peripheral blood. Source of these receptors: a woman of 80 years or more with acute or convalescent COVID-19.

The V call is TRBV9, the J call TRBJ2-5; 12 bases line up with TRBD2. This CDR3 has 15 residues. V was pared by 4 bases and J by 4 bases, with 5 bases of the junction left unmatched. The V gene's germline CDR1 is SGDLS and CDR2 YYNGEE. The CDR3 DNA sequence: TGTGCCAGCAGCCTAGCGGGGGGGCTAGGAGAGACCCAGTACTTC. Translating gives CASSLAGGLGETQYF.

The rearrangement links TRBV7-6 to TRBJ2-2; possibly TRBD1 for D (6 bases). The V gene lost 5 bases and the J gene lost 2 bases, with 12 bases spanning the gap. CDR3 length equals 15 residues. CDR1 and CDR2 from the germline V gene are SGHVS and FNYEAQ. CDR3 in DNA: TGTGCCAGCAGCCCAGGGGCTCTTAACACCGGGGAGCTGTTTTTT. Protein product: CASSPGALNTGELFF.

Written as DNA, the CDR3 is TGTGCCAGCAGCCAAGATATCGGGGGAAGACTACCGAACAATGAGCAGTTCTTC. Protein sequence: CASSQDIGGRLPNNEQFF. The chain couples TRBV3-1 (or the pseudogene TRBV3-2) to TRBJ2-1; perhaps TRBD2 as D (6 bases). This CDR3 region has 18 residues. The V and J ends lost 0 bases and 5 bases respectively, with 20 bases between them. Per germline, CDR1 LGHDT and CDR2 YNNKEL (reference sequence).

This clone was recorded once. The rearrangement links TRBV19 to TRBJ2-7, with 9 bases that match TRBD1. V trimming: 8 bases; J trimming: 4 bases; junction bases outside the gene matches: 15. CDR3 size: 16 residues. Per the germline V gene, CDR1 is LNHDA and CDR2 is SQIVND (reference sequence). Here the CDR3 DNA reads TGTGCCAGTCAGGAGTCGGGACAGGGAGGTGCGTACGAGCAGTACTTC. Its translation is CASQESGQGGAYEQYF.

The chain is built from TRBV3-1 (or the pseudogene TRBV3-2) and TRBJ2-3; D may be TRBD2 (5 bases). CDR3 length equals 16 residues. CDR1 and CDR2 from the germline V gene are LGHDT and YNNKEL (reference sequence). Trimming removed 0 bases at V and 2 bases at J, with 12 bases between. CDR3 sequence reads: CASSQEGLADTDTQYF. The CDR3 bases are TGTGCCAGCAGCCAAGAGGGTCTAGCCGACACAGATACGCAGTATTTT.

V usage is TRBV19 and J usage is TRBJ1-5; D remains unclear. The CDR3 has 13 residues. Trimming pared 2 bases from V and 4 bases from J, leaving 6 bases between. Germline lookup yields CDR1 LNHDA and CDR2 SQIVND (reference sequence). CDR3 in DNA: TGTGCCAGTAGTATAATAGCGAATCAGCCCCAGCATTTT. Translated: CASSIIANQPQHF.

J is TRBJ2-1 and V is TRBV5-6; TRBD2 matches 14 bases. The germline gives CDR1 SGHDT, CDR2 YYEEEE. CDR3 length: 15 residues. V was pared by 4 bases and J by 15 bases, with 12 bases of the junction left unmatched. DNA for the CDR3: TGTGCCAGCAGCCTACGGACTAGCGGGGGGCCGGCGGGGTTCTTC. Its translation: CASSLRTSGGPAGFF.

V and J are TRBV5-5 and TRBJ2-5; TRBD2 matches at 14 bases. V shed 0 bases, J shed 3 bases, and the junction held 7 bases outside the gene matches. From germline, CDR1 is SGHKS and CDR2 YYEKEE (reference sequence). The CDR3 sequence is 18 residues long. DNA of the CDR3: TGTGCCAGCAGCTTGGGCGGACTAGCGGGAGGCTGGGAAGAGACCCAGTACTTC. As protein: CASSLGGLAGGWEETQYF.

This clone was detected a few times. The chain joins TRBV30 to TRBJ1-4; the D gene is possibly TRBD1 (6 bases). This CDR3 has 14 residues. The germline CDR1 and CDR2 sequences are GTSNPN and SVGIG (reference sequence). V lost 7 bases to trimming and J lost 4 bases, with 16 bases between them. The CDR3: CASARQGNNEKLFF. Here the CDR3 DNA reads TGTGCCTCCGCAAGGCAGGGGAATAATGAAAAACTGTTTTTT.

The chain employs TRBV3-1 (or the pseudogene TRBV3-2) and TRBJ1-4; D might be TRBD1 (6 bases). With 6 bases removed from V and 4 bases from J, the gap between germline ends came to 15 bases. The CDR3 covers 15 residues. CDR1 LGHDT and CDR2 YNNKEL come from the germline V gene (reference sequence). The CDR3 here is CASRRGQTVNEKLFF. The CDR3 bases are TGTGCCAGCAGACGAGGACAGACCGTTAATGAAAAACTGTTTTTT.

The J gene is TRBJ2-1, the V gene TRBV5-1; the match to TRBD1 covers 9 bases. The V gene end was trimmed by 5 bases and the J gene end by 6 bases; junction bases not matched to a gene: 3. The germline gives CDR1 SGHRS, CDR2 YFSETQ. This CDR3 has 13 residues. CDR3 DNA: TGCGCCAGCAGGGGACAGGGTTTCAATGAGCAGTTCTTC. It specifies CASRGQGFNEQFF. Full variable domain (remainder filled in from reference TRBV5-1 and TRBJ2-1): KAGVTQTPRYLIKTRGQQVTLSCSPISGHRSVSWYQQTPGQGLQFLFEYFSETQRNKGNFPGRFSGRQFSNSRSEMNVSTLELGDSALYLCASRGQGFNEQFFGPGTRLTVL.

This chain links TRBV30 with TRBJ1-4; 7 positions agree with TRBD1. CDR3 length: 14 residues. The germline V gene has CDR1 GTSNPN and CDR2 SVGIG (reference sequence). Trimming removed 4 bases from V and 0 bases from J; junction bases left unmatched: 2. CDR3 DNA: TGTGCCTGGACCGGACAGGCAACTAATGAAAAACTGTTTTTT. Its translation: CAWTGQATNEKLFF.

The chain joins TRBV4-2 to TRBJ2-7, with D possibly being TRBD1 (6 bases). Deletions cut 3 bases from V and 0 bases from J, with 12 bases between. This CDR3 is 15 amino acids long. Germline values: CDR1 LGHNA, CDR2 YNFKEQ. The chain's CDR3 is CASSQADRTSYEQYF. The DNA for the CDR3 is TGTGCCAGCAGCCAGGCCGACAGGACCTCCTACGAGCAGTACTTC.

The chain carries TRBV5-1 and TRBJ2-5; TRBD1 is a possible D gene (5 bases). The V and J ends lost 0 bases and 3 bases respectively, with 6 bases between them. The CDR3 sequence is 13 residues long. Germline V gives CDR1 SGHRS, CDR2 YFSETQ. CDR3 DNA: TGCGCCAGCAGCTTGGGCAGGGAAGAGACCCAGTACTTC. Amino acid sequence: CASSLGREETQYF.

The gene calls are TRBV19 and TRBJ2-3; 7 nucleotides line up with TRBD2. V trimming: 6 bases; J trimming: 3 bases; junction bases outside the gene matches: 12. The germline V gene has CDR1 LNHDA and CDR2 SQIVND (reference sequence). The CDR3 is 16 residues long. This CDR3 is CASSPQAGWVTDTQYF. The CDR3 nucleotides read TGTGCCAGTAGCCCACAAGCGGGATGGGTTACAGATACGCAGTATTTT.

The chain is built from TRBV5-1 and TRBJ1-6; TRBD1 might be the D (6 bases). The V gene's germline CDR1 is SGHRS and CDR2 YFSETQ. The CDR3 is made up of 15 amino acids. The V end lost 2 bases, the J end lost 7 bases, and 13 bases lay between the germline ends. DNA of the CDR3: TGCGCCAGCAGCTTTTCGGGACAATTGAATTCACCCCTCCACTTT. It is translated as CASSFSGQLNSPLHF.

V is TRBV5-4 and J is TRBJ2-1; D is uncertain. Germline V gene sequence: CDR1 SGHNT, CDR2 YYREEE (reference sequence). Deletions cut 1 base from V and 5 bases from J, with 13 bases between. The CDR3 consists of 15 residues. The CDR3 reads CASSLSSGRNNEQFF. The CDR3 bases are TGTGCCAGCAGCTTGTCGTCGGGTAGAAACAATGAGCAGTTCTTC.

This clone was observed a handful of times. The chain carries TRBV5-6 and TRBJ2-5, with a possible D match to TRBD1 (5 bases). Germline V CDR1 and CDR2: SGHDT, YYEEEE. Between the trimmed V and J ends, which lost 5 bases and 4 bases, there was a span of 9 bases. The CDR3 length is 12 residues. CDR3 coding DNA: TGTGCCAGCAGTTGGGGCCCAGAGACCCAGTACTTC. This codes for CASSWGPETQYF.

V is TRBV7-9 and J is TRBJ1-5, with 7 positions matching TRBD1. The CDR3 has 14 residues. Germline trimming cut 1 base from V and 7 bases from J; bases unmatched to any gene: 4. Per the germline V gene, CDR1 is SEHNR and CDR2 is FQNEAQ (reference sequence). The CDR3 DNA sequence: TGTGCCAGCAGCTTAGAAGGGGGCGGGCAGCCCCAGCATTTT. Translation: CASSLEGGGQPQHF.

This chain joins TRBV7-9 and TRBJ2-2; 7 nucleotides agree with TRBD1. The V and J ends lost 10 bases and 1 base, in that order; junction bases with no gene match: 6. This CDR3 contains 14 residues. Germline assignment: CDR1 SEHNR and CDR2 FQNEAQ (reference sequence). CDR3 in amino acids: CANTGQLNTGELFF. DNA for the CDR3: TGTGCCAACACGGGACAGTTGAACACCGGGGAGCTGTTTTTT.

The CDR3, as DNA: TGTGCCAGCAGTGAGCAGACAGGTTACCTCACCTACGAGCAGTACTTC. Translated: CASSEQTGYLTYEQYF. This sequence joins TRBV27 and TRBJ2-7, with D tentatively TRBD1 (6 bases). V gave up 5 bases and J gave up 2 bases, with 19 bases separating them. CDR1 and CDR2 (germline): MNHEY, SMNVEV (reference sequence). The CDR3 runs to 16 residues.

In its sample, this clone was seen once. The V and J genes are TRBV3-1 (or the pseudogene TRBV3-2) and TRBJ2-1, with D possibly matching TRBD2 (6 bases). Trimming cost V 0 bases and J 7 bases, with 16 bases left between them. The CDR3 loop spans 16 amino acids. The germline gives CDR1 LGHDT, CDR2 YNNKEL (reference sequence). This CDR3 reads CASSQDGAGRRNEQFF. CDR3 in DNA: TGTGCCAGCAGCCAAGATGGGGCGGGAAGGAGAAATGAGCAGTTCTTC.

At least ten counts were recorded for this clone. J is TRBJ1-2 and V is TRBV7-9, with a possible D match to TRBD1 (6 bases). CDR1 is SEHNR and CDR2 is FQNEAQ in the germline V gene (reference sequence). Deletions cut 5 bases from V and 12 bases from J, with 16 bases between. This CDR3 has 12 residues. The CDR3 loop is CASSLAQGRNTF. CDR3 nucleotide sequence: TGTGCCAGCAGCCTCGCTCAGGGGCGGAACACCTTC.

The chain uses TRBV28 and TRBJ2-7, with D possibly matching TRBD2 (6 bases). CDR1 and CDR2 from the germline V gene are MDHEN and SYDVKM. The CDR3 has 13 residues. Trimming cost V 7 bases and J 6 bases, with 16 bases left between them. The chain's CDR3 is CASNLGQGGEQYF. The CDR3 bases are TGTGCCAGCAACCTTGGGCAGGGAGGCGAGCAGTACTTC. Variable domain in full (rest from reference TRBV28 and TRBJ2-7): DVKVTQSSRYLVKRTGEKVFLECVQDMDHENMFWYRQDPGLGLRLIYFSYDVKMKEKGDIPEGYSVSREKKERFSLILESASTNQTSMYLCASNLGQGGEQYFGPGTRLTVT.

The chain recombines TRBV7-9 with TRBJ1-5; 8 nucleotides agree with TRBD1. J gave up 8 bases and V 5 bases, and 8 bases lay outside the gene matches. The CDR3 loop spans 14 amino acids. The germline V gene has CDR1 SEHNR and CDR2 FQNEAQ (reference sequence). The CDR3 DNA follows: TGTGCCAGCAGCCTAGGACAGGGCCAGGAGCCCCAGCATTTT. Its protein product is CASSLGQGQEPQHF.